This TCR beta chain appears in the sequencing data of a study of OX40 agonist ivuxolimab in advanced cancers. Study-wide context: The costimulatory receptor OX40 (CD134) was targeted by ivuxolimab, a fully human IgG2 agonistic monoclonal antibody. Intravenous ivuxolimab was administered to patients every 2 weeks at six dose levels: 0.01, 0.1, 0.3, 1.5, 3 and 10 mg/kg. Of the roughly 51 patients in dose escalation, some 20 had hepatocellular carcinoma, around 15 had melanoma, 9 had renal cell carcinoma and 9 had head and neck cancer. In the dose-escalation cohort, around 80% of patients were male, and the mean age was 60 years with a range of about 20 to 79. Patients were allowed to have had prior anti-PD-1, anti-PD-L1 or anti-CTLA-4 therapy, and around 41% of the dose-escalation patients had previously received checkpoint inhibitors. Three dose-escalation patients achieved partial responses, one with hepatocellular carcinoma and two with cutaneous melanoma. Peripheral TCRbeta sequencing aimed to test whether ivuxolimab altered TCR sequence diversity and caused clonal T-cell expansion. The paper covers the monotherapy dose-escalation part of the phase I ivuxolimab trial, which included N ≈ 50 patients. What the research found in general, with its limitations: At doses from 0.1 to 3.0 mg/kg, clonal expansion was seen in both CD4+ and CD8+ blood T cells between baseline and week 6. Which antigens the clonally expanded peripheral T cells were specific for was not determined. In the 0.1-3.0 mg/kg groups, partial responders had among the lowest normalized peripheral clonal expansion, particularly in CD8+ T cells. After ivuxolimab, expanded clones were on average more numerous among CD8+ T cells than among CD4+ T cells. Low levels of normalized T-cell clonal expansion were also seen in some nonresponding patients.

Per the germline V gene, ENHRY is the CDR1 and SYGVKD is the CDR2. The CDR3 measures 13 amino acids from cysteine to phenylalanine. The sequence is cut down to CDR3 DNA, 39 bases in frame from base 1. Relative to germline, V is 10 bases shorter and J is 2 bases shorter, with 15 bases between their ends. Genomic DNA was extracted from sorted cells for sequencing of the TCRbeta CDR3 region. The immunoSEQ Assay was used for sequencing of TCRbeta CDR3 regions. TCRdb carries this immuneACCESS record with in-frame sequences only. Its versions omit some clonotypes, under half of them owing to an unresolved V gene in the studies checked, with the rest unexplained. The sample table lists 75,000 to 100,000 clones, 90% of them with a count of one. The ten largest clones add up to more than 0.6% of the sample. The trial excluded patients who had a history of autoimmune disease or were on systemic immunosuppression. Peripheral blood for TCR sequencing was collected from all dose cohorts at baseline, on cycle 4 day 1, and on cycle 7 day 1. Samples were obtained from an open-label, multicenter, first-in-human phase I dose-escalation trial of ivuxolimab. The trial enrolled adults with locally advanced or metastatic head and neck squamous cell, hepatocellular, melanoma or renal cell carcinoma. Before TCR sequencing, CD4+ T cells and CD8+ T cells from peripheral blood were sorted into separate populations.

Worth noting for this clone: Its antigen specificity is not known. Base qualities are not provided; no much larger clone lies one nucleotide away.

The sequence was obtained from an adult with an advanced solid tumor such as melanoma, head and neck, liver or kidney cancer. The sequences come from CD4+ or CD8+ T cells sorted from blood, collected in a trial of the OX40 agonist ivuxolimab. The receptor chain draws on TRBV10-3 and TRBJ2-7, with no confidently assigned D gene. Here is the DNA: TGTGCCACTACATGGGGTACTACCTACGAGCAGTACTTC. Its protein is CATTWGTTYEQYF.